This TCR beta chain comes out of a study of CD8+ T cells in alopecia areata. A remark on this clone: The antigen remains unidentified.

Findings of the study overall: Affected scalp, especially in alopecia totalis/universalis, had a higher clonality than normal scalp did.

In each case, RNA was isolated and then reverse transcribed into cDNA as the sequencing template. This table comes from immunoSEQ multiplex PCR, and its TCRdb copy is limited to in-frame clones, with some not included. Here the sample spans 65,000 to 100,000 clones, around 54% being singletons. V lost 7 bases and J lost 7, with 16 bases in between. The length of the CDR3 is 12 residues. Germline V gene sequence: CDR1 SQVTM, CDR2 ANQGSEA. The V call is TRBV29-1, the J call TRBJ1-1, with no clear D. Source material: NKG2D-high CD8+ T cells sorted from blood. This sequence originates from a human donor with alopecia areata. The CDR3 loop is CSADPFGHEAFF. CDR3 nucleotides: TGCAGCGCCGATCCGTTTGGTCATGAAGCTTTCTTT.